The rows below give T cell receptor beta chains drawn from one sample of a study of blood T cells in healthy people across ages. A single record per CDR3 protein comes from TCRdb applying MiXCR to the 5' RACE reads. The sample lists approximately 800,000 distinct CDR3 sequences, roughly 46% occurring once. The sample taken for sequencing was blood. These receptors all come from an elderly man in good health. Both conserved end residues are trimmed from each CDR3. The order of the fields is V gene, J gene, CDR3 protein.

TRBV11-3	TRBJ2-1	ASSLRSSTNEQF
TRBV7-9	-	ASSLVERGSEQY
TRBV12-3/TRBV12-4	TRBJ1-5	ASSLRGAQGNQPQH
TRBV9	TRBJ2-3	TSSVATGGSTDTQY
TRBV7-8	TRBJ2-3	ASSLTGPPPDTQY
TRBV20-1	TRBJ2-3	SARVTSGMTDTQY
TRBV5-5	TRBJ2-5	ASSVRLQMETQY
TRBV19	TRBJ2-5	ASSIVGGQGGY
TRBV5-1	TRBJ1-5	ASSLGDRGSNQPQH
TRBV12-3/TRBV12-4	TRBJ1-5	ASSRGWGGGQPQH
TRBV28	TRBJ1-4	ASNSWVANEKLF
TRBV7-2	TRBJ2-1	ASSRGSGRMHEQF
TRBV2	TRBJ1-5	ASSDRGGQPQH
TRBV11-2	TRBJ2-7	ASSLDRGVWVNEQY
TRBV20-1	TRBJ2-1	SARWALAGPYNEQF
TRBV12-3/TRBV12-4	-	ASSLSQGMKTQY
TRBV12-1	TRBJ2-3	AGSFKPTGKTSGIGTDTQY
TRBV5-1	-	ASSLGVAGRYEQY
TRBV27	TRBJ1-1	ASSPTASFPPGTEAF
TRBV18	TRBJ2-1	ASSPPRLAGVNEQF
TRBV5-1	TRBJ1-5	ASSLDGAANQPQH
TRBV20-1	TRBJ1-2	SARSPGGGDGYT
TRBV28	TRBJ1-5	ASRSGRGGSNQPQH
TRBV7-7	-	ASSLGGTGGAETQY
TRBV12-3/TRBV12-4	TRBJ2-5	ASRPDSAGAGEETQY
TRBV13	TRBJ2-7	ASSWGQFYEQY
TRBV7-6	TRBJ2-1	ASSLVAGGPGNEQF
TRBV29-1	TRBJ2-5	SEKRTENSEQY
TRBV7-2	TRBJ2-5	ASSPTSGSQETQY
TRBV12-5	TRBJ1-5	ASGASSSGIGNQPQH
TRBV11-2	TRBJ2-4	ASSLMLEIQY
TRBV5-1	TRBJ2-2	ASSLGTDAGELF
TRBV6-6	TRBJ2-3	ASSRLAGATTDTQY
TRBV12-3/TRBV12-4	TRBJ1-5	ASSLARGQGASNQPQH
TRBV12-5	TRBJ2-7	ASAPPGTVSYEQY
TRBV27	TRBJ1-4	ASSITTNEKLF
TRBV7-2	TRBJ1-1	ASSKLGQMNTEAF
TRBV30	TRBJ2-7	AWTPGGLSSYEQY
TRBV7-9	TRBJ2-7	ASSFHPTVQY
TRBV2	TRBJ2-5	ASSPTSGNQETRY
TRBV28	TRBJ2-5	ASNVNQETQY
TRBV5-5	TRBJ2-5	ASSFGVGETQY
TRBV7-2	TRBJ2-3	ASSLFALTSTDTQY
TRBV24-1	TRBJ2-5	ATSGPGQYNEQY
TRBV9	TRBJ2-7	ASSGGQGTSYEQY
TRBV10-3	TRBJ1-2	AISDNTFYGYT
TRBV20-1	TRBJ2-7	SAPRPGQGAYEQY
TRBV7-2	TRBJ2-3	ASTVGVVSTDTQY